The rows below give T cell receptor beta chains drawn from one sample of a study of cytomegalovirus exposure and HLA in healthy donors. Measured with immunoSEQ multiplex PCR; TCRdb has only the in-frame clones, and not every one. The sample lists 150,000 to 200,000 clones, roughly 60% seen once, with roughly 2.9% in the top ten. The sequencing sample was made of PBMCs. These receptors were obtained from a man aged 35-49 years in good health and CMV-seronegative. Both conserved end residues are part of each CDR3. The order of the fields is clone size, D gene, V gene, J gene, CDR3 protein, CDR3 DNA. The D gene is left open where the match is weak. Clone size, where shown, is once, few, many, or a class for clones that have expanded.

clone size: -
D gene: -
V gene: TRBV7-9
J gene: TRBJ1-5
CDR3 protein: CASSLEGDQPQHF
CDR3 DNA: TGTGCCAGCAGCTTAGAGGGGGATCAGCCCCAGCATTTT

clone size: once
D gene: TRBD1
V gene: TRBV7-9
J gene: TRBJ1-2
CDR3 protein: CASSPRTGVNYGYTF
CDR3 DNA: TGTGCCAGCAGCCCGCGGACAGGGGTGAACTATGGCTACACCTTC

clone size: once
D gene: TRBD2
V gene: TRBV9
J gene: TRBJ2-3
CDR3 protein: CASSTRLAPSTDTQYF
CDR3 DNA: TGTGCCAGCAGCACCCGACTAGCTCCTTCCACAGATACGCAGTATTTT

clone size: few
D gene: -
V gene: TRBV2
J gene: TRBJ2-1
CDR3 protein: CASTEGGAGEQFF
CDR3 DNA: TGTGCCAGCACTGAGGGGGGGGCTGGTGAGCAGTTCTTC

clone size: -
D gene: -
V gene: TRBV5-4
J gene: TRBJ2-7
CDR3 protein: CASSRRSINEQYF
CDR3 DNA: TGTGCCAGCAGCCGGCGGAGCATCAACGAGCAGTACTTC

clone size: -
D gene: -
V gene: TRBV28
J gene: TRBJ1-2
CDR3 protein: CASSAQGGYGYTF
CDR3 DNA: TGTGCCAGCAGTGCCCAGGGAGGCTATGGCTACACCTTC

clone size: few
D gene: TRBD1
V gene: TRBV7-8
J gene: TRBJ2-2
CDR3 protein: CASSSGQAVTGELFF
CDR3 DNA: TGTGCCAGCAGCTCCGGACAGGCGGTAACCGGGGAGCTGTTTTTT

clone size: -
D gene: TRBD1
V gene: TRBV5-4
J gene: TRBJ2-5
CDR3 protein: CASSPDRGREQYF
CDR3 DNA: TGTGCCAGCAGCCCTGACAGGGGGCGAGAGCAGTACTTC

clone size: few
D gene: -
V gene: TRBV4-1
J gene: TRBJ2-7
CDR3 protein: CASSKEEQPSSYEQYF
CDR3 DNA: TGCGCCAGCAGCAAAGAGGAACAGCCGAGCTCCTACGAGCAGTACTTC

clone size: -
D gene: -
V gene: TRBV7-2
J gene: TRBJ2-7
CDR3 protein: CASSLARSGSEQYF
CDR3 DNA: TGTGCCAGCAGCTTAGCCAGGAGTGGGAGCGAGCAGTACTTC

clone size: -
D gene: -
V gene: TRBV5-6
J gene: TRBJ1-5
CDR3 protein: CASSLRQGGQPQHF
CDR3 DNA: TGTGCCAGCAGCTTGAGGCAGGGCGGTCAGCCCCAGCATTTT

clone size: few
D gene: TRBD2
V gene: TRBV5-4
J gene: TRBJ2-1
CDR3 protein: CASSPLQAGGLHNEQFF
CDR3 DNA: TGTGCCAGCAGCCCCCTCCAAGCGGGGGGGCTCCACAATGAGCAGTTCTTC

clone size: few
D gene: TRBD2
V gene: TRBV6-5
J gene: TRBJ2-7
CDR3 protein: CASSYSRGFSYEQYF
CDR3 DNA: TGTGCCAGCAGTTACTCGCGGGGGTTCTCCTACGAGCAGTACTTC

clone size: -
D gene: -
V gene: TRBV27
J gene: TRBJ2-1
CDR3 protein: CASSFLTGSHEQFF
CDR3 DNA: TGTGCCAGCAGCTTCTTAACAGGATCCCATGAGCAGTTCTTC

clone size: -
D gene: -
V gene: TRBV28
J gene: TRBJ2-7
CDR3 protein: CASSFSGTGRKQYF
CDR3 DNA: TGTGCCAGCAGTTTTTCCGGGACGGGGAGGAAGCAGTACTTC

clone size: -
D gene: TRBD2
V gene: TRBV5-8
J gene: TRBJ2-1
CDR3 protein: CASSLAMLAGGNEQFF
CDR3 DNA: TGTGCCAGCAGCTTGGCAATGCTAGCGGGGGGCAATGAGCAGTTCTTC

clone size: -
D gene: -
V gene: TRBV7-9
J gene: TRBJ1-3
CDR3 protein: CASSPAISGNTIYF
CDR3 DNA: TGTGCCAGCAGCCCCGCTATCTCTGGAAACACCATATATTTT

clone size: few
D gene: TRBD2
V gene: TRBV4-1
J gene: TRBJ2-7
CDR3 protein: CASSQLGAGGPSSYEQYF
CDR3 DNA: TGCGCCAGCAGTCAATTGGGAGCGGGAGGTCCCAGCTCCTACGAGCAGTACTTC

clone size: few
D gene: -
V gene: TRBV5-6
J gene: TRBJ2-3
CDR3 protein: CASSSWGVSTDTQYF
CDR3 DNA: TGTGCCAGCAGCTCGTGGGGGGTCAGCACAGATACGCAGTATTTT

clone size: -
D gene: TRBD2
V gene: TRBV5-1
J gene: TRBJ2-2
CDR3 protein: CASSLEWGGTGELFF
CDR3 DNA: TGCGCCAGCAGCTTGGAGTGGGGGGGCACCGGGGAGCTGTTTTTT

clone size: -
D gene: -
V gene: TRBV2
J gene: TRBJ1-5
CDR3 protein: CASSEIRGWQPQHF
CDR3 DNA: TGTGCCAGCAGTGAAATCAGGGGTTGGCAGCCCCAGCATTTT

clone size: -
D gene: -
V gene: TRBV5-1
J gene: TRBJ2-2
CDR3 protein: CASSLLADTGELFF
CDR3 DNA: TGCGCCAGCAGCTTGTTAGCGGACACCGGGGAGCTGTTTTTT

clone size: -
D gene: -
V gene: TRBV21-1
J gene: TRBJ2-5
CDR3 protein: CASSPPGRDQETQYF
CDR3 DNA: TGTGCCAGCAGCCCCCCGGGGAGGGACCAAGAGACCCAGTACTTC

clone size: -
D gene: TRBD1
V gene: TRBV25-1
J gene: TRBJ2-3
CDR3 protein: CASSEMGDRVSTDTQYF
CDR3 DNA: TGTGCCAGCAGTGAAATGGGGGACAGGGTTAGCACAGATACGCAGTATTTT

clone size: once
D gene: TRBD1
V gene: TRBV5-3
J gene: TRBJ1-2
CDR3 protein: CARSLPTGQGLDGYTF
CDR3 DNA: TGTGCCAGAAGCTTGCCAACGGGACAGGGGCTAGATGGCTACACCTTC

clone size: -
D gene: TRBD1
V gene: TRBV29-1
J gene: TRBJ1-2
CDR3 protein: CSVDQGVYGYTF
CDR3 DNA: TGCAGCGTTGACCAGGGGGTCTATGGCTACACCTTC

clone size: -
D gene: -
V gene: TRBV19
J gene: TRBJ2-7
CDR3 protein: CASSIVTGHEQYF
CDR3 DNA: TGTGCCAGTAGTATAGTCACAGGCCACGAGCAGTACTTC

clone size: few
D gene: TRBD1
V gene: TRBV29-1
J gene: TRBJ2-1
CDR3 protein: CSVEEVRTGSEQFF
CDR3 DNA: TGCAGCGTTGAAGAAGTTAGGACAGGGAGTGAGCAGTTCTTC

clone size: few
D gene: -
V gene: TRBV2
J gene: TRBJ2-3
CDR3 protein: CASWSQDSTDTQYF
CDR3 DNA: TGTGCCAGCTGGAGCCAAGACAGCACAGATACGCAGTATTTT

clone size: -
D gene: TRBD2
V gene: TRBV9
J gene: TRBJ2-5
CDR3 protein: CASSVGLAGETQYF
CDR3 DNA: TGTGCCAGCAGCGTCGGACTAGCGGGAGAGACCCAGTACTTC

clone size: -
D gene: -
V gene: TRBV30
J gene: TRBJ2-7
CDR3 protein: CAFQTRVYEQYF
CDR3 DNA: TGTGCCTTCCAGACTAGGGTCTACGAGCAGTACTTC

clone size: few
D gene: TRBD1
V gene: TRBV5-1
J gene: TRBJ2-4
CDR3 protein: CASSPIDRDKNIQYF
CDR3 DNA: TGCGCCAGCAGCCCGATTGACAGGGACAAAAACATTCAGTACTTC

clone size: -
D gene: -
V gene: TRBV6-1
J gene: TRBJ2-5
CDR3 protein: CASRRSQETQYF
CDR3 DNA: TGTGCCAGCCGGAGAAGCCAAGAGACCCAGTACTTC

clone size: -
D gene: TRBD2
V gene: TRBV2
J gene: TRBJ2-2
CDR3 protein: CASRPGLAGSTGELFF
CDR3 DNA: TGTGCCAGCAGACCAGGACTAGCGGGAAGTACCGGGGAGCTGTTTTTT

clone size: -
D gene: -
V gene: TRBV28
J gene: TRBJ2-7
CDR3 protein: CASSLFFVYTQGSPTSYEQYF
CDR3 DNA: TGTGCCAGCAGTTTATTTTTCGTGTATACGCAGGGATCCCCCACCTCCTACGAGCAGTACTTC

clone size: -
D gene: TRBD2
V gene: TRBV27
J gene: TRBJ2-1
CDR3 protein: CASSTGTSGRAAAWSEQFF
CDR3 DNA: TGTGCCAGCAGCACCGGGACTAGCGGGAGGGCCGCGGCTTGGAGTGAGCAGTTCTTC

clone size: few
D gene: -
V gene: TRBV15
J gene: TRBJ1-1
CDR3 protein: CATSRAGRTEAFF
CDR3 DNA: TGTGCCACCAGCAGAGCCGGGAGGACTGAAGCTTTCTTT